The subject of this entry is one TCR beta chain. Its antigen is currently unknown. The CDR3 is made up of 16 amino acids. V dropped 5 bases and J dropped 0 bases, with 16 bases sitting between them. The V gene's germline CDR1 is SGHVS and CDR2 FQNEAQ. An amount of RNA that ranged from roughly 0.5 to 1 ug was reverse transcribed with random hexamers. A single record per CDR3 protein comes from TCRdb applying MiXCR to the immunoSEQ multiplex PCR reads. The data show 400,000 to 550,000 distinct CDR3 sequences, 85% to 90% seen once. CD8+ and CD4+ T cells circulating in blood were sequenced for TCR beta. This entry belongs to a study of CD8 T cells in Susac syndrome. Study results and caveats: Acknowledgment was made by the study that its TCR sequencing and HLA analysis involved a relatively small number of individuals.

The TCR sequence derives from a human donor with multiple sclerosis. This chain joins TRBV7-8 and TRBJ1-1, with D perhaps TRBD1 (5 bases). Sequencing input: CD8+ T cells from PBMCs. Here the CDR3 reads CASSTRDRAMNTEAFF. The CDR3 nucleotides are TGTGCCAGCAGCACCCGGGACCGCGCGATGAACACTGAAGCTTTCTTT.